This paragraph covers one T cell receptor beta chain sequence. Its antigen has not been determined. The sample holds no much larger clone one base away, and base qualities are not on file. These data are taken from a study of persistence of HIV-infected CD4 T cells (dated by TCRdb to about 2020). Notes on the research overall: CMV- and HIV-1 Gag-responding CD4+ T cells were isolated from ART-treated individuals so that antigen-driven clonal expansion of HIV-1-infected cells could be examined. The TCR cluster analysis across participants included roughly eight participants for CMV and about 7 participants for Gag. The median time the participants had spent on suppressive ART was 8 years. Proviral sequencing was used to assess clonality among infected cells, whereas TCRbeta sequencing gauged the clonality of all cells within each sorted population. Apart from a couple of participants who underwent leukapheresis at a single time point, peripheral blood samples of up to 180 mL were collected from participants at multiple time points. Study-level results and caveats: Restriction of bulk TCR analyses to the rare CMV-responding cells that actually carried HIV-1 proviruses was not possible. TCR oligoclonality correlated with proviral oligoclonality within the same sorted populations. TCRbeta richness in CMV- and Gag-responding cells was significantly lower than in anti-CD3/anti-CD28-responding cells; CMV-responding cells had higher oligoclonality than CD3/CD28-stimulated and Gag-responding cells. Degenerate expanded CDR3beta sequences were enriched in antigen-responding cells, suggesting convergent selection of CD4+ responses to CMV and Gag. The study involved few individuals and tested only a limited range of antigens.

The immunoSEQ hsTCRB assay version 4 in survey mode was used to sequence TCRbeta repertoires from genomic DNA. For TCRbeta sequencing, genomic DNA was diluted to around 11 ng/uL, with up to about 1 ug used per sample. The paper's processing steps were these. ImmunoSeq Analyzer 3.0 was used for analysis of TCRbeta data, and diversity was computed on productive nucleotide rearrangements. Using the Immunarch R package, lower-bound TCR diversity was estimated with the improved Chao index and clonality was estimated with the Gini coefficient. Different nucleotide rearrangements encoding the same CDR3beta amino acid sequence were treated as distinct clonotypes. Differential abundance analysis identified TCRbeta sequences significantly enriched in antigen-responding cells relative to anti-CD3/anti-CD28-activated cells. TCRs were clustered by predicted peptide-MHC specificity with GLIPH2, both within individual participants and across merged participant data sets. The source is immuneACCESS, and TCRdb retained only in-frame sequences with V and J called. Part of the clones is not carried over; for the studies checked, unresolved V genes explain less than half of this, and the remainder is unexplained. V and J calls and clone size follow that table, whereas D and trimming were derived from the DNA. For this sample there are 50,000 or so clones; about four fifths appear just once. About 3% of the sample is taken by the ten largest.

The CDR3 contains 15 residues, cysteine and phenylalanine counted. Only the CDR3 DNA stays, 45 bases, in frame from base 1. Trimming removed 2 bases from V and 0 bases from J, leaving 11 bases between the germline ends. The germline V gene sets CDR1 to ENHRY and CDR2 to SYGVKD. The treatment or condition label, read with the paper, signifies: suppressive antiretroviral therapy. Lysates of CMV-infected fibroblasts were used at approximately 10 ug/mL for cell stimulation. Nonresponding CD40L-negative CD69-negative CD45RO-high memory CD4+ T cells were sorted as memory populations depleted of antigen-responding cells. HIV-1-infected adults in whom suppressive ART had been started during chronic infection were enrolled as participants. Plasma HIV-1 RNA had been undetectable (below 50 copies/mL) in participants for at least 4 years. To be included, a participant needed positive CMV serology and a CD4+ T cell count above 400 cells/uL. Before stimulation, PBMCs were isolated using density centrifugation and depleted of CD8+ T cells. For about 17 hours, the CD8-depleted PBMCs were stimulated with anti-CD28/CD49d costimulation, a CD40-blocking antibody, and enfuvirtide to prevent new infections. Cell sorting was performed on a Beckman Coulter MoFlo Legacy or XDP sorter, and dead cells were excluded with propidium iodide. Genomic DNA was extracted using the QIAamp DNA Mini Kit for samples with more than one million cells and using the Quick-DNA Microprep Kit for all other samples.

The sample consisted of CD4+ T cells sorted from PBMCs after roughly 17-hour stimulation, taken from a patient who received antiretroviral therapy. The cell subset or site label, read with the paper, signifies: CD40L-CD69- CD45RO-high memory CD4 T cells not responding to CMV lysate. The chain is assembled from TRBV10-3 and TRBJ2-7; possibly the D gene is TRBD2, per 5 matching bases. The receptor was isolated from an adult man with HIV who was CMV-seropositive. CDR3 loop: CAISEGGLLSYEQYF. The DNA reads TGTGCCATCAGTGAGGGAGGACTCCTCTCCTACGAGCAGTACTTC.